A selection of T cell receptor beta chains follows, all from one sample in a study of T cell responses to AZD1222 COVID-19 vaccine. Only in-frame clones appear in the TCRdb table, and some are missing; sequencing was by immunoSEQ multiplex PCR. Of some 100,000 clones listed, 85% to 90% are singletons. Specimen: peripheral blood, collected on day 0 of AZD1222 vaccination. The receptors shown here come from an adult in good health. CDR3s include the opening cysteine and the closing phenylalanine or tryptophan. A D gene is named only where the DNA matches it firmly. Not every row has a clone size; where given, it reads once, few, many or a size class.

abundance: NA; v_gene: TRBV5-4; d_gene: TRBD2; j_gene: TRBJ2-7; CDR3aa: CASSPGTSGGHYYEQYF; CDR3nt: TGTGCCAGCAGCCCAGGGACTAGCGGGGGCCATTACTACGAGCAGTACTTC
abundance: NA; v_gene: TRBV19; d_gene: NA; j_gene: TRBJ1-2; CDR3aa: CASTMVPAVNYGYTF; CDR3nt: TGTGCCAGTACCATGGTACCGGCCGTCAACTATGGCTACACCTTC
abundance: NA; v_gene: TRBV11-3; d_gene: TRBD1; j_gene: TRBJ2-3; CDR3aa: CASSSGQGLSTDTQYF; CDR3nt: TGTGCCAGCAGCTCGGGACAGGGACTTAGCACAGATACGCAGTATTTT
abundance: once; v_gene: TRBV7-8; d_gene: NA; j_gene: TRBJ1-1; CDR3aa: CASSLDSRQRHF; CDR3nt: TGTGCCAGCAGCTTAGACTCCCGACAAAGGCATTTT
abundance: once; v_gene: TRBV6-5; d_gene: NA; j_gene: TRBJ2-5; CDR3aa: CASSRSFSRETQYF; CDR3nt: TGTGCCAGCAGTCGGTCCTTCTCGAGGGAGACCCAGTACTTC
abundance: NA; v_gene: TRBV6-5; d_gene: NA; j_gene: TRBJ1-2; CDR3aa: CASTGGGRNNYGYTF; CDR3nt: TGTGCCAGCACCGGCGGGGGCCGAAACAACTATGGCTACACCTTC
abundance: NA; v_gene: TRBV5-1; d_gene: NA; j_gene: TRBJ2-7; CDR3aa: CASSLKTGGEQYF; CDR3nt: TGCGCCAGCAGCTTGAAGACTGGGGGCGAGCAGTACTTC
abundance: NA; v_gene: TRBV6-5; d_gene: TRBD2; j_gene: TRBJ2-7; CDR3aa: CASSPGRVYEQYF; CDR3nt: TGTGCCAGCAGTCCGGGGAGGGTCTACGAGCAGTACTTC
abundance: NA; v_gene: TRBV4-1; d_gene: TRBD1; j_gene: TRBJ2-3; CDR3aa: CASSQLDRGRSDTQYF; CDR3nt: TGCGCCAGCAGCCAGCTGGACAGGGGGCGCTCAGATACGCAGTATTTT
abundance: NA; v_gene: TRBV11-2; d_gene: TRBD1; j_gene: TRBJ2-6; CDR3aa: CASRGWGQARSGANVLTF; CDR3nt: TGTGCCAGCAGAGGCTGGGGACAGGCGAGATCTGGGGCCAACGTCCTGACTTTC
abundance: NA; v_gene: TRBV28; d_gene: NA; j_gene: TRBJ1-4; CDR3aa: CASSPDWTAEREKLFF; CDR3nt: TGTGCCAGCAGTCCGGATTGGACAGCGGAGAGGGAAAAACTGTTTTTT
abundance: NA; v_gene: TRBV9; d_gene: NA; j_gene: TRBJ1-6; CDR3aa: CASAAHRGAEDNSPLHF; CDR3nt: TGTGCCAGCGCAGCCCATCGGGGGGCCGAGGATAATTCACCCCTCCACTTT
abundance: NA; v_gene: TRBV20-1; d_gene: NA; j_gene: TRBJ2-7; CDR3aa: CSASPNYEQYF; CDR3nt: TGCAGTGCTAGCCCCAACTACGAGCAGTACTTC
abundance: NA; v_gene: TRBV24-1; d_gene: NA; j_gene: TRBJ2-1; CDR3aa: CATSDYRATGYNEQFF; CDR3nt: TGTGCCACCAGTGATTATAGGGCCACCGGGTACAATGAGCAGTTCTTC
abundance: NA; v_gene: TRBV10-1; d_gene: TRBD2; j_gene: TRBJ2-1; CDR3aa: CASSESGTSAPYNEQFF; CDR3nt: TGCGCCAGCAGTGAGTCGGGGACTAGCGCGCCCTACAATGAGCAGTTCTTC